This T cell receptor (beta chain) was identified during a study of vaccination effects on CD4 cells after COVID-19. Produced via immunoSEQ multiplex PCR; TCRdb's table is partial and in-frame only. The sample shows tens of thousands of clones, roughly 74% of them seen only once. The culture ran for about 11 days, and then CD4+ T cells were isolated. Neither prior SARS-CoV-2 infection nor positive nucleocapsid antibodies were present in the vaccine recipients. About this clone itself: Its antigen is as yet unknown.

Study-level points and caveats: There was marked clonal contraction among infection- and vaccine-induced clones late after vaccination. Healthy vaccine recipients' vaccine-induced clones were almost all SARS-CoV-2 mono-reactive.

This specimen consisted of CD4+ T cells from PBMCs cultured without peptide, obtained before COVID-19 vaccination. The source is a human donor who received a COVID-19 vaccine.

CDR3 protein: CASSLEQGAKNSPLHF. The CDR3 DNA sequence: TGCGCCAGCAGCCTCGAACAGGGGGCTAAGAATTCACCCCTCCACTTT. The chain is built from TRBV5-1 and TRBJ1-6; 9 positions match TRBD1. From germline, CDR1 is SGHRS and CDR2 YFSETQ. V lost 4 bases and J lost 7; bases outside the gene matches: 9. The CDR3 contains 16 residues. Drawing the rest from reference TRBV5-1 and TRBJ1-6, the complete variable domain is KAGVTQTPRYLIKTRGQQVTLSCSPISGHRSVSWYQQTPGQGLQFLFEYFSETQRNKGNFPGRFSGRQFSNSRSEMNVSTLELGDSALYLCASSLEQGAKNSPLHFGNGTRLTVT.